A single sample gave rise to the 9 T cell receptor beta chains below, sequenced in a study of blood T cell repertoires in COVID-19. This table comes from immunoSEQ multiplex PCR, and its TCRdb copy is limited to in-frame clones, with some not included. This sample has approximately 280,000 clones, with around 88% found just once. Sequenced input: peripheral blood. These receptors originate from a woman aged 25 to 39 who had recovered from COVID-19.

The rearrangement uses TRBV19 and TRBJ1-1; D unclear. Trimming removed 3 bases at V and 2 bases at J, with 13 bases between. In germline, CDR1 is LNHDA, CDR2 SQIVND (reference sequence). CDR3 size: 15 residues. This chain's CDR3 is CASSITSYLNTEAFF. The CDR3 DNA reads TGTGCCAGTAGTATTACCTCATACCTAAACACTGAAGCTTTCTTT. The full variable domain, rest sourced from reference TRBV19 and TRBJ1-1, is DGGITQSPKYLFRKEGQNVTLSCEQNLNHDAMYWYRQDPGQGLRLIYYSQIVNDFQKGDIAEGYSVSREKKESFPLTVTSAQKNPTAFYLCASSITSYLNTEAFFGQGTRLTVV.

The V call is TRBV28, the J call TRBJ1-5, with D unclear. The V end was cut by 4 bases, the J end by 8 bases, with 15 bases between. There are 14 residues in the CDR3. Germline V lookup: CDR1 MDHEN, CDR2 SYDVKM. The CDR3 DNA is TGTGCCAGCAGTTCACAGTTGGTAACTGAGCCCCAGCATTTT. Protein sequence: CASSSQLVTEPQHF.

This clone was seen only a few times. Other DNA sequences within the sample encode an identical CDR3. The chain combines TRBV30 with TRBJ2-6; TRBD1 matches 9 bases. Germline V CDR1 and CDR2: GTSNPN, SVGIG (reference sequence). This CDR3 has 17 residues. With 2 bases clipped from V and 0 bases from J, the junction kept 5 bases outside the gene matches. The CDR3 region has the DNA TGTGCCTGGAGTAGGGACAGGGTGAGCTCTGGGGCCAACGTCCTGACTTTC. Its translation is CAWSRDRVSSGANVLTF.

In this sample, this clone turned up once. The chain has TRBV7-2 and TRBJ1-1, with a possible D match to TRBD1 (6 bases). V dropped 2 bases and J dropped 3 bases, with 10 bases sitting between them. The CDR3 is 14 amino acids. The V gene's germline CDR1 is SGHTA and CDR2 FQGNSA. CDR3 in DNA: TGTGCCAGCAGCTTACAGGGGAGGGACACTGAAGCTTTCTTT. Translating it yields CASSLQGRDTEAFF.

The V call is TRBV12-5, the J call TRBJ2-3, with no clear D. Per the germline V gene, CDR1 is LGHNT and CDR2 is FRNRAP. This CDR3 is 12 amino acids long. Between the trimmed V and J ends, which lost 2 bases and 4 bases, there was a span of 4 bases. In DNA form, the CDR3 reads TGTGCTAGTGGTTTGAGCGCAGATACGCAGTATTTT. This codes for CASGLSADTQYF.

The J gene is TRBJ2-3, the V gene TRBV7-9; TRBD2 agrees at 15 bases. Germline values: CDR1 SEHNR, CDR2 FQNEAQ (reference sequence). The CDR3 runs 17 residues. V shed 5 bases and J 4 bases; nucleotides not matched to a gene: 7. CDR3 residues: CASSQGLAGGFADTQYF. DNA of the CDR3: TGTGCCAGCAGCCAGGGACTAGCGGGAGGTTTTGCAGATACGCAGTATTTT.

The rearrangement links TRBV10-3 to TRBJ1-2; TRBD1 matches 9 bases. From germline, CDR1 is ENHRY and CDR2 SYGVKD. Unmatched junction bases numbered 5, after V lost 6 bases and J lost 3 bases. The CDR3 loop spans 14 amino acids. As DNA, the CDR3 is TGTGCCATCAGCCAACAGGGGGCTGACTATGGCTACACCTTC. Amino acids: CAISQQGADYGYTF.

The V call is TRBV3-1 (or the pseudogene TRBV3-2), the J call TRBJ1-4; perhaps TRBD1 as D (5 bases). The CDR3 is made up of 15 amino acids. Trimming removed 1 base from V and 6 bases from J, with 12 bases in between. The germline V gene has CDR1 LGHDT and CDR2 YNNKEL (reference sequence). The CDR3 region is CASSQAGVRYEKLFF. DNA for the CDR3: TGTGCCAGCAGCCAAGCGGGGGTACGGTATGAAAAACTGTTTTTT.

The chain is built from TRBV28 and TRBJ2-7; the D is unclear. This CDR3 has 11 amino acids. Trimming shortened V by 6 bases and J by 4 bases, and 7 bases separated the two germline ends. Germline CDR1 is MDHEN and CDR2 is SYDVKM. The CDR3 loop reads CASSSRYEQYF. CDR3 in DNA: TGTGCCAGCAGCTCCAGGTACGAGCAGTACTTC.